This T cell receptor (beta chain) appears in the sequencing data of a study of resident and recirculating memory T cells in vitiligo. Produced via immunoSEQ multiplex PCR; TCRdb's table is partial and in-frame only. The sample lists tens of thousands of clones, roughly nine tenths occurring once. Patients who had received treatment within the previous three months were excluded. Germline-derived CDR1 and CDR2 are SGHRS and YFSETQ. Trimming took off 3 bases at V and 0 bases at J, with 22 bases between the two ends. The CDR3 is 20 residues long. The clonotype originates from a male donor with vitiligo. The sample was blood. The rearrangement uses TRBV5-1 and TRBJ1-6; tentative D call: TRBD1 (6 bases). CDR3: CASSYTRGSIPSSYNSPLHF. CDR3 sequence (DNA): TGCGCCAGCAGCTACACCAGGGGTTCAATCCCGAGCTCCTATAATTCACCCCTCCACTTT.